This T cell receptor (beta chain) originates from a study of cytomegalovirus exposure and HLA in healthy donors. Across the study: There were around 390 genotyped donors. Of these, about 81% fell in the genetic ancestry cluster associated with self-reported Caucasian donors.

Regarding this clone: The antigen is undetermined.

Findings and limits, study-wide: The study flagged 150 to 200 TCR beta chains as cytomegalovirus-associated. In a later analysis, TCR association rates varied by HLA locus: DRB1 most, HLA-C fewest. Both high specificity and high sensitivity reportedly marked the classifier's diagnosis of cytomegalovirus status.

The CDR3 contains 16 residues. The germline CDR1 and CDR2 sequences are MDHEN and SYDVKM. V lost 6 bases and J 5 bases, leaving 20 bases between the germline ends. The PCR used 60 Vbeta and 13 Jbeta primers. Repertoires were generated with immunoSEQ multiplex PCR, while TCRdb's copy carries only in-frame clones and drops some. The top ten clones hold roughly 0.5% of a sample with around 190,000 clones, around 79% of them seen once. The chain combines TRBV28 with TRBJ2-1; D is perhaps TRBD2 (5 bases). The sample taken for sequencing was PBMCs. This sequence originates from a woman in her fifties or sixties in good health and CMV-seronegative. The CDR3 loop is CASSLPSGGFDNEQFF. In nucleotides, the CDR3 is TGTGCCAGCAGCCTCCCCTCGGGCGGGTTCGACAATGAGCAGTTCTTC.